A single sample gave rise to the 23 T cell receptor beta chains below, sequenced in a study of T cells expressing NK-cell markers. TCRdb reprocessed the 5' RACE reads, with one entry per CDR3 protein and no DNA. This table lists about 260,000 distinct CDR3 sequences. The sequenced material came from blood T cells: a sorted CD56 or NKG2C T cell subset, CD4+ or CD8+ T cells, or bulk PBMC T cells (not recorded which). The receptors originated from a man aged 18 to 30 in good health.

The J gene is TRBJ2-3, the V gene TRBV10-3; TCRdb calls TRBD1, which cannot be checked without DNA. This CDR3 has 13 amino acids. Germline CDR1 is ENHRY and CDR2 is SYGVKD. CDR3: CAISPGDWDTQYF.

V is TRBV24-1 and J is TRBJ2-1; TCRdb indicates TRBD2, and absent DNA this call remains unverified. The CDR3 sequence is 16 residues long. From germline, CDR1 is KGHDR and CDR2 SFDVKD. The CDR3 here is CATSDPLAGGMNEQFF.

CDR3 in amino acids: CASSLQSGSSRNEQFF. The V call is TRBV7-2, the J call TRBJ2-1; TCRdb's D call, TRBD2, is unchecked because there is no DNA. The CDR3 extends over 16 amino acids. The germline CDR1 and CDR2 sequences are SGHTA and FQGNSA.

This sequence joins TRBV12-3 or TRBV12-4 and TRBJ2-1. The CDR3 extends over 16 amino acids. The CDR3 is CASSLAGTISYNEQFF.

The chain has TRBV15 and TRBJ2-5. Per germline, CDR1 LNHNV and CDR2 YYDKDF (reference sequence). The CDR3 has 13 amino acids. The CDR3 region is CATSQGVGKTQYF.

This chain joins TRBV6-2 or TRBV6-3 and TRBJ1-3. CDR3 length: 13 amino acids. Germline V lookup: CDR1 MNHEY, CDR2 SVGEGT. CDR3: CASSYSTGNTIYF.

The chain has TRBV29-1 and TRBJ1-2; TCRdb picks TRBD1, but there is no DNA to check that call. The germline CDR1 and CDR2 sequences are SQVTM and ANQGSEA. The CDR3 is 14 amino acids. CDR3 sequence reads: CSVAGSGGSYGYTF.

This chain links TRBV7-2 with TRBJ1-1; TCRdb's D gene call, TRBD1, goes unchecked for lack of DNA. CDR3 length equals 16 residues. CDR1 is SGHTA and CDR2 is FQGNSA in the germline V gene. The chain's CDR3 is CASSLFGTGGFPEAFF.

The chain has TRBV12-3 or TRBV12-4 and TRBJ1-1; TCRdb's D call, TRBD1, is unchecked because there is no DNA. There are 13 residues in the CDR3. CDR3 amino acids: CASSSGQMAQAFF.

This chain uses TRBV12-3 or TRBV12-4 with TRBJ1-1; TCRdb indicates TRBD1, and absent DNA this call remains unverified. The CDR3 runs to 14 residues. CDR3: CASRTGTQGTEAFF.

This rearrangement joins TRBV7-3 to TRBJ2-2; TCRdb's assignment of TRBD1 cannot be checked, as there is no DNA. The length of the CDR3 is 15 residues. CDR1 is SGHTA, CDR2 FQGTGA, per germline. CDR3 residues: CASSTGTPNTGELFF.

The genes are TRBV6-5 and TRBJ2-3; TCRdb lists TRBD2, though no DNA is available to test this call. The germline V gene encodes CDR1 MNHEY and CDR2 SVGAGI. The CDR3 contains 12 residues. This CDR3 reads CASSIGTHTQYF.

The J gene is TRBJ2-7, the V gene TRBV7-2; TCRdb outputs TRBD1, but without DNA this stays unchecked. Per germline, CDR1 SGHTA and CDR2 FQGNSA. This CDR3 is 16 amino acids long. CDR3 amino acids: CASSPGTGSSVYEQYF.

This sequence joins TRBV12-3 or TRBV12-4 and TRBJ1-1. CDR3 length: 14 residues. CDR3 amino acids: CASTLTIINTEAFF.

The chain links TRBV7-8 to TRBJ1-1; the D call of TRBD1 rests on TCRdb alone, since no DNA is present to check it. Germline V CDR1 and CDR2: SGHVS, FQNEAQ. The CDR3 contains 17 residues. The chain's CDR3 is CASSSADRGRANTEAFF. The full variable domain, its missing parts supplied by reference TRBV7-8 and TRBJ1-1, is GAGVSQSPRYKVAKRGQDVALRCDPISGHVSLFWYQQALGQGPEFLTYFQNEAQLDKSGLPSDRFFAERPEGSVSTLKIQRTQQEDSAVYLCASSSADRGRANTEAFFGQGTRLTVV.

The J gene is TRBJ2-7, the V gene TRBV4-3; no DNA is available, so the TRBD1 call from TCRdb remains unchecked. The germline V gene encodes CDR1 LGHNA and CDR2 YSLEER. The CDR3 runs 16 residues. The CDR3 sequence is CASSQQRTRNSYEQYF.

The CDR3 region is CASSLLAGGRTDTQYF. This rearrangement joins TRBV7-2 to TRBJ2-3; the D call of TRBD2 rests on TCRdb alone, since no DNA is present to check it. The length of the CDR3 is 16 residues. In germline, CDR1 is SGHTA, CDR2 FQGNSA.

V is TRBV5-1 and J is TRBJ1-4. This CDR3 is built from 16 residues. Germline loops: CDR1 SGHRS, CDR2 YFSETQ. The chain's CDR3 is CASSPGGEAGNEKLFF.

The chain uses TRBV20-1 and TRBJ2-3; as DNA is missing, the TRBD2 call by TCRdb cannot be tested. This CDR3 has 14 amino acids. Germline assignment: CDR1 DFQATT and CDR2 SNEGSKA (reference sequence). The CDR3 spells CSASRDYSTDTQYF.

The V gene is TRBV20-1, the J gene TRBJ2-5; lacking DNA, the TRBD2 call made by TCRdb goes unchecked. Germline V gene data show CDR1 as DFQATT and CDR2 as SNEGSKA (reference sequence). The CDR3 loop spans 14 amino acids. The CDR3: CSAGSGAGRETQYF.

The chain employs TRBV7-9 and TRBJ1-3. Germline loops: CDR1 SEHNR, CDR2 FQNEAQ (reference sequence). The CDR3 has 13 amino acids. The CDR3 sequence is CASSDDPGDTIYF.

This chain uses TRBV29-1 with TRBJ2-7; TCRdb calls TRBD2, which cannot be checked without DNA. The CDR3 length is 12 residues. Germline V gene lookup returns CDR1 SQVTM and CDR2 ANQGSEA. This CDR3 is CSVGSLAGLLYF.

J is TRBJ2-5 and V is TRBV29-1. CDR1 and CDR2 (germline): SQVTM, ANQGSEA. This CDR3 spans 11 amino acids. The CDR3 sequence: CSVEGEETQYF.